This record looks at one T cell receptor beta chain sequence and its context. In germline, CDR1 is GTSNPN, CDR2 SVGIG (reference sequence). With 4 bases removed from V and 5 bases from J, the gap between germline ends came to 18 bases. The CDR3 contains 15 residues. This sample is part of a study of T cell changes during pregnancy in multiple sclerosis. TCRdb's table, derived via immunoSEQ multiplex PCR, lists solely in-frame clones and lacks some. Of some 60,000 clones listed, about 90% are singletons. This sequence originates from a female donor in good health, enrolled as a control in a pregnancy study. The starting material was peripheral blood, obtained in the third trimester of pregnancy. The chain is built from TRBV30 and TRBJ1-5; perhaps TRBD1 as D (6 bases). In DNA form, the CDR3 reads TGTGCCTGGACTTCACGGGGCAGGGGATATCAGCCCCAGCATTTT. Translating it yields CAWTSRGRGYQPQHF.